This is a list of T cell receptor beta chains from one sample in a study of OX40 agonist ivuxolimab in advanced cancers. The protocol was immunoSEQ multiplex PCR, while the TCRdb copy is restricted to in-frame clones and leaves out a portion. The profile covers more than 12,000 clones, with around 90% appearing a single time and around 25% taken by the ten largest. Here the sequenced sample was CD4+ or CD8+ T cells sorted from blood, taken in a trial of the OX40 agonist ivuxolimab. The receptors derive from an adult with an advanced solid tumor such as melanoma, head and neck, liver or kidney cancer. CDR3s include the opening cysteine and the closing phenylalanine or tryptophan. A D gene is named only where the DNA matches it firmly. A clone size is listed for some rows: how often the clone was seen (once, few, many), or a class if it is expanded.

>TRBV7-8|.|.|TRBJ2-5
CASSPYGETQYF
TGTGCCAGCAGCCCCTACGGAGAGACCCAGTACTTC
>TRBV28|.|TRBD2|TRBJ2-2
CASRISGWKANTGELFF
TGTGCCAGCAGGATTAGCGGGTGGAAAGCGAACACCGGGGAGCTGTTTTTT
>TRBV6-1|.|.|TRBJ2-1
CASSEAISYNEQFF
TGTGCCAGCAGTGAAGCGATCAGCTACAATGAGCAGTTCTTC
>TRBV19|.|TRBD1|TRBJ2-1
CASGQGYNEQFF
TGTGCCAGTGGACAGGGCTACAATGAGCAGTTCTTC
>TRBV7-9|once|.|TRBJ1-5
CASSPRDAEDQPQHF
TGTGCCAGCAGCCCCCGGGACGCAGAGGATCAGCCCCAGCATTTT
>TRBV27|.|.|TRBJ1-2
CASSFGGGGVIYGYTF
TGTGCCAGCAGTTTTGGGGGGGGCGGCGTTATCTATGGCTACACCTTC
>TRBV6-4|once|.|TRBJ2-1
CASSEGTQPLNEQFF
TGTGCCAGCAGTGAGGGGACTCAGCCCTTAAATGAGCAGTTCTTC
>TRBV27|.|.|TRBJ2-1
CASSLGASSYNEQFF
TGTGCCAGCAGCCTAGGGGCTAGCAGCTACAATGAGCAGTTCTTC
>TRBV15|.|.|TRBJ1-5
CATSREQGTGNQPQHF
TGTGCCACCAGCAGGGAACAGGGAACTGGCAATCAGCCCCAGCATTTT
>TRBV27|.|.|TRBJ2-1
CASSPWGVVNEQFF
TGTGCCAGCAGTCCATGGGGGGTAGTCAATGAGCAGTTCTTC
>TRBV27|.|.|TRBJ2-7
CASSLAGYEQYF
TGTGCCAGCAGCCTCGCGGGGTACGAGCAGTACTTC
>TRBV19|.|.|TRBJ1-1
CASRASNTEAFF
TGTGCCAGTAGGGCCTCGAACACTGAAGCTTTCTTT
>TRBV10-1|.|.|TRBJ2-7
CASSESQNLYEQYF
TGCGCCAGCAGTGAGTCGCAGAATCTCTACGAGCAGTACTTC
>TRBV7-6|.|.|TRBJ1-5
CASSLVGQPQHF
TGTGCCAGCAGCTTAGTTGGTCAGCCCCAGCATTTT
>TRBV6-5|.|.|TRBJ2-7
CASSYSGVYEQYF
TGTGCCAGCAGTTACTCGGGGGTCTACGAGCAGTACTTC
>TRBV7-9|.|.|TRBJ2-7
CASSWQNSVSYEQYF
TGTGCCAGCAGCTGGCAAAACAGCGTTTCCTACGAGCAGTACTTC
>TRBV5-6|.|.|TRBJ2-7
CASSLSGDSYEQYF
TGTGCCAGCAGCTTGTCAGGGGACTCCTACGAGCAGTACTTC
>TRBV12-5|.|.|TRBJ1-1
CASGLHVGMNTEAFF
TGTGCTAGTGGTTTACATGTTGGAATGAACACTGAAGCTTTCTTT
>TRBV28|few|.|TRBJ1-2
CASSLPGGARGYTF
TGTGCCAGCAGTTTACCCGGGGGCGCGAGGGGCTACACCTTC
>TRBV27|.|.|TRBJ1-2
CASSPDRAWGYTF
TGTGCCAGCAGTCCGGACCGGGCTTGGGGCTACACCTTC
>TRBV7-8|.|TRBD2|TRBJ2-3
CASSSRRRSGTLDTQYF
TGTGCCAGCAGCTCCCGTCGGAGAAGCGGGACGTTAGATACGCAGTATTTT
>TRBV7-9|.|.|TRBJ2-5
CASSLGLGGEETQYF
TGTGCCAGCAGCTTAGGGTTGGGCGGCGAAGAGACCCAGTACTTC
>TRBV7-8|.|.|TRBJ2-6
CASSPGGATQISGANVLTF
TGTGCCAGCAGCCCTGGGGGAGCTACACAAATCTCTGGGGCCAACGTCCTGACTTTC
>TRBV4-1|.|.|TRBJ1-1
CASSQVPLAGNTEAFF
TGCGCCAGCAGCCAAGTACCCCTAGCGGGGAACACTGAAGCTTTCTTT
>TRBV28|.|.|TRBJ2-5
CASSLGSTNQETQYF
TGTGCCAGCAGTCTCGGGAGTACTAACCAAGAGACCCAGTACTTC